This TCR beta chain was profiled in a study of Ad26.COV2.S vaccination and SARS-CoV-2 variants. Study-wide background: The vaccine Ad26.COV2.S was put into the muscle once, or twice with 56 days between.

The CDR3 is 14 residues long. Per germline, CDR1 PRHDT and CDR2 FYEKMQ (reference sequence). Losses at the gene ends were 1 base for V and 2 bases for J; bases not matched to a gene: 2. The method was immunoSEQ multiplex PCR; TCRdb's version includes in-frame clones alone and lacks a portion of them. The sample lists about 400,000 clones, around 92% seen once, with around 1.8% in the top ten. Sample treatment: 19 received Ad26.COV2.S at low or high dose, single or two shots; about 5 received placebo; per-sample allocation not given. Samples analyzed were those drawn on day 63 after the first vaccine or placebo injection. Participants' vaccine, an Ad26 vector, delivered Wuhan-strain SARS-CoV-2 spike.

Sequenced here: peripheral blood, sampled in a trial of Ad26.COV2.S vaccine versus placebo. The genes are TRBV13 and TRBJ2-7; 7 nucleotides agree with TRBD1. The source of this sequence is a person between 18 and 65 years old who received the Ad26.COV2.S COVID-19 vaccine or a placebo. In nucleotides, the CDR3 is TGTGCCAGCAGCTTAGTGGGACAGCCCTACGAGCAGTACTTC. It specifies CASSLVGQPYEQYF. Full variable domain (rest looked up from reference TRBV13 and TRBJ2-7): AAGVIQSPRHLIKEKRETATLKCYPIPRHDTVYWYQQGPGQDPQFLISFYEKMQSDKGSIPDRFSAQQFSDYHSELNMSSLELGDSALYFCASSLVGQPYEQYFGPGTRLTVT.